Below, 16 T cell receptor beta chains from the same sample are listed, as sequenced in a study of vaccination effects on CD4 cells after COVID-19. The assay was immunoSEQ multiplex PCR, and TCRdb's table has in-frame clones only and misses some. The repertoire holds tens of thousands of clones, with about 63% as singletons. Antigens for these TCRs are unknown. Pools of viral peptides were used by the ViraFEST assay to expand antigen-specific CD4+ T cells ahead of sequencing. Isolating CD4+ T cells followed less than 12 days of culture. The sequencing here drew on CD4+ T cells from PBMCs cultured with HCoV-229E spike peptides, taken before COVID-19 vaccination. The receptors shown here come from a human donor who received a COVID-19 vaccine.

The J gene is TRBJ2-7, the V gene TRBV3-1 (or the pseudogene TRBV3-2), with D uncertain. The CDR3 spans 16 residues. The ends were cut back, 1 base at V and 0 bases at J, with 13 bases in the middle. Germline V gene sequence: CDR1 LGHDT, CDR2 YNNKEL (reference sequence). For the CDR3, the DNA is TGTGCCAGCAGCCAAGCCGGAAGGGTGCCCTCCTACGAGCAGTACTTC. Its protein product is CASSQAGRVPSYEQYF.

The chain carries TRBV4-2 and TRBJ2-3; no firm D call. The CDR3 contains 17 residues. Trimming took 0 bases from V and 0 from J, leaving 13 bases between them. Germline assignment: CDR1 LGHNA and CDR2 YNFKEQ. Here the CDR3 reads CASSQEVLELSTDTQYF. The CDR3 coding sequence is TGTGCCAGCAGCCAAGAGGTTCTAGAACTCAGCACAGATACGCAGTATTTT.

This rearrangement joins TRBV7-2 to TRBJ2-1; the match to TRBD2 covers 12 bases. This CDR3 comprises 16 residues. CDR1 is SGHTA, CDR2 FQGNSA, per germline. V dropped 3 bases and J dropped 9; count of bases not matched to a gene: 9. The CDR3 region is CASSFSRTSGIGEQFF. CDR3 DNA sequence: TGTGCCAGCAGCTTCAGCCGGACTAGCGGGATAGGTGAGCAGTTCTTC.

The chain employs TRBV2 and TRBJ2-2; 8 nucleotides agree with TRBD1. Germline lookup yields CDR1 SNHLY and CDR2 FYNNEI. The CDR3 length is 15 residues. J lost 4 bases, V lost 6 bases, and 7 bases had no gene match. DNA of the CDR3: TGTGCCAGCAGGCTAGACAGGGGAGGCACCGGGGAGCTGTTTTTT. This sequence encodes CASRLDRGGTGELFF.

The rearrangement joins TRBV30 to TRBJ2-5; no firm D call. The V gene lost 0 bases and the J gene lost 5 bases, with 4 bases spanning the gap. The germline gives CDR1 GTSNPN, CDR2 SVGIG (reference sequence). This CDR3 region has 11 residues. The CDR3 DNA is TGTGCCTGGAGTGTGGGGGAGACCCAGTACTTC. The encoded protein is CAWSVGETQYF.

The chain links TRBV7-8 to TRBJ1-2; D unclear. The germline CDR1 and CDR2 sequences are SGHVS and FQNEAQ. Trimming shortened V by 5 bases and J by 1 base, and 5 bases separated the two germline ends. This CDR3 region has 12 residues. CDR3: CASSARNYGYTF. For the CDR3, the DNA is TGTGCCAGCAGCGCCCGTAACTATGGCTACACCTTC.

This clone was counted between two and nine times. V is TRBV2 and J is TRBJ1-6, with TRBD1 matching over 7 bases. The CDR3 has 13 residues. Germline-derived CDR1 and CDR2 are SNHLY and FYNNEI. Trimming at V came to 6 bases and at J to 9 bases, leaving 5 bases not matched to a gene. CDR3 coding DNA: TGTGCCAGCAGGAGGGGGCAGGTTTCACCCCTCCACTTT. It is translated as CASRRGQVSPLHF.

The chain has TRBV7-3 and TRBJ1-2; D unresolved. V was shortened by 5 bases and J by 0 bases, with 10 bases between the two germline ends. The V gene's germline CDR1 is SGHTA and CDR2 FQGTGA. The CDR3 totals 14 residues. For the CDR3, the DNA is TGTGCCAGCAGCCCGGGGAGAGCTAACTATGGCTACACCTTC. It encodes CASSPGRANYGYTF.

This clone has a handful of counts. This chain links TRBV2 with TRBJ2-7, with D perhaps matching TRBD1 or TRBD2 (5 bases each). Germline V lookup: CDR1 SNHLY, CDR2 FYNNEI. Trimming left V 5 bases short and J 7 bases short, with 18 bases between. The CDR3 sequence is 14 residues long. CDR3 residues: CASSYLSGREEQYF. The CDR3 DNA sequence: TGTGCCAGCAGTTACCTCTCTGGCAGGGAGGAGCAGTACTTC.

The CDR3 DNA reads TGTGCCAGCAGCCTCGACAGGGCTCAGCCCCAGCATTTT. Translation gives CASSLDRAQPQHF. V and J are TRBV11-2 and TRBJ1-5, with TRBD1 matching 7 bases. V gave up 5 bases and J gave up 6 bases; unmatched junction bases: 4. There are 13 residues in the CDR3. Per germline, CDR1 SGHAT and CDR2 FQNNGV.

The sample holds a few counts of this clone. The CDR3 coding sequence is TGCGCCAGCAGCCCCGGGACAGCGAACACTGAAGCTTTCTTT. Protein product: CASSPGTANTEAFF. The V call is TRBV5-1, the J call TRBJ1-1; TRBD1 matches at 7 bases. The CDR3 is 14 amino acids. From germline, CDR1 is SGHRS and CDR2 YFSETQ. Unmatched junction bases numbered 4, after V lost 4 bases and J lost 1 base.

The rearrangement joins TRBV3-1 (or the pseudogene TRBV3-2) to TRBJ1-2; D possibly corresponds to TRBD1 (5 bases). CDR3 length: 14 residues. From germline, CDR1 is LGHDT and CDR2 YNNKEL (reference sequence). V was clipped by 1 base and J by 6 bases, with 12 bases between them. CDR3 sequence: CASSQGLGENGYTF. CDR3 DNA: TGTGCCAGCAGCCAAGGATTGGGGGAGAATGGCTACACCTTC.

This clone was counted a few times. This sequence joins TRBV28 and TRBJ2-7, with D perhaps matching TRBD1 (5 bases). CDR3 size: 15 residues. Germline V lookup: CDR1 MDHEN, CDR2 SYDVKM. Trimming shortened V by 3 bases and J by 0 bases, and 12 bases separated the two germline ends. CDR3 coding DNA: TGTGCCAGCAGTTTTCCAGACAGTGACTCCTACGAGCAGTACTTC. Translation gives CASSFPDSDSYEQYF.

The chain links TRBV6-6 to TRBJ2-1; TRBD2 matches at 13 bases. CDR1 and CDR2 (germline): MNHNY, SVGAGI (reference sequence). After removal of 4 bases from V and 7 bases from J, the junction contained 7 bases not matched to a gene. This CDR3 contains 16 residues. The DNA of the CDR3 is TGTGCCAGCAGTTCCCGGACTAGCGGGAGAGCGAATGAGCAGTTCTTC. It translates to CASSSRTSGRANEQFF.

A single count supports this clone. This chain joins TRBV9 and TRBJ2-5, with TRBD2 matching over 13 bases. The CDR3 loop spans 16 amino acids. After removal of 4 bases from V and 3 bases from J, the junction contained 6 bases not matched to a gene. CDR1 is SGDLS, CDR2 YYNGEE, per germline. The chain's CDR3 is CASSLLAGGSKETQYF. Written as DNA, the CDR3 is TGTGCCAGCAGCCTACTAGCGGGGGGGTCGAAAGAGACCCAGTACTTC. The variable domain in full, with the rest retrieved from reference TRBV9 and TRBJ2-5, is DSGVTQTPKHLITATGQRVTLRCSPRSGDLSVYWYQQSLDQGLQFLIQYYNGEERAKGNILERFSAQQFPDLHSELNLSSLELGDSALYFCASSLLAGGSKETQYFGPGTRLLVL.

This rearrangement joins TRBV3-1 (or the pseudogene TRBV3-2) to TRBJ1-5; perhaps TRBD1 as D (5 bases). Trimming left V 4 bases short and J 6 bases short, with 16 bases between. CDR1 and CDR2 from the germline V gene are LGHDT and YNNKEL (reference sequence). The CDR3 is 15 amino acids. The CDR3 protein is CASSPGAGRGQPQHF. CDR3 in DNA: TGTGCCAGCAGCCCAGGCGCGGGGCGAGGTCAGCCCCAGCATTTT.